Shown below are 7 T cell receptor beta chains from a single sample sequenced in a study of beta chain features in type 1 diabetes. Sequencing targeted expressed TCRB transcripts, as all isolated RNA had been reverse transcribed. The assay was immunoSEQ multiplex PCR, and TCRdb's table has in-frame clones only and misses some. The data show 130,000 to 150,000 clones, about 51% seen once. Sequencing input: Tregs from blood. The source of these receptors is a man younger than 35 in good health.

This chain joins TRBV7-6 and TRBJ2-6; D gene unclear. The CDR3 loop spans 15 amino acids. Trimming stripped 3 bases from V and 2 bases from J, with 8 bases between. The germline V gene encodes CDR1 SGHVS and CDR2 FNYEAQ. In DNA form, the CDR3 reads TGTGCCAGCAGCTTTTCCTCCCCTGGGGCCAACGTCCTGACTTTC. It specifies CASSFSSPGANVLTF.

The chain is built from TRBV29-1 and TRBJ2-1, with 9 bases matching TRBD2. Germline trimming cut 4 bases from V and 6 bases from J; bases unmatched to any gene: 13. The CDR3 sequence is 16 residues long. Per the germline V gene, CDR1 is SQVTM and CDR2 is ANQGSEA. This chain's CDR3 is CSVASWRAGGGNEQFF. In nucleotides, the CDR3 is TGCAGCGTTGCGTCATGGCGAGCGGGAGGAGGCAATGAGCAGTTCTTC.

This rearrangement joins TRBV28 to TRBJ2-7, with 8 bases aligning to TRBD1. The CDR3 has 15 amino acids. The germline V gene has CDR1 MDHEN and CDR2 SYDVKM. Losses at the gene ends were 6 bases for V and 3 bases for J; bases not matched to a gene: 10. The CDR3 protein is CASSVTGANGYEQYF. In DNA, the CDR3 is TGTGCCAGCAGCGTGACAGGGGCCAATGGCTACGAGCAGTACTTC. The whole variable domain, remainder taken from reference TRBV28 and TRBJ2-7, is DVKVTQSSRYLVKRTGEKVFLECVQDMDHENMFWYRQDPGLGLRLIYFSYDVKMKEKGDIPEGYSVSREKKERFSLILESASTNQTSMYLCASSVTGANGYEQYFGPGTRLTVT.

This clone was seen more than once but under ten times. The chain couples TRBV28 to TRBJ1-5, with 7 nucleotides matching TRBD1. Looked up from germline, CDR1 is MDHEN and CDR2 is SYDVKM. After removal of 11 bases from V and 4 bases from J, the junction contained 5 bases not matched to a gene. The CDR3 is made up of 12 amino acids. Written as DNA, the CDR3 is TGTGCCGGGAACAGGGGTAATCAGCCCCAGCATTTT. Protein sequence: CAGNRGNQPQHF.

The CDR3 sequence is CASSNQGKGTEAFF. The CDR3 coding sequence is TGCGCCAGCAGCAACCAGGGGAAGGGCACTGAAGCTTTCTTT. The genes are TRBV5-1 and TRBJ1-1; D might be TRBD1 (6 bases). V lost 4 bases to trimming and J lost 4 bases, with 14 bases between them. The germline V gene encodes CDR1 SGHRS and CDR2 YFSETQ. The CDR3 spans 14 residues.

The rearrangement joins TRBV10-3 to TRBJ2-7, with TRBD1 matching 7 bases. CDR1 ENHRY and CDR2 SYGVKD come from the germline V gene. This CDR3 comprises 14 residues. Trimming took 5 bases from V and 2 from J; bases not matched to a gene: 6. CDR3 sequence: CAISSGTETYEQYF. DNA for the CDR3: TGTGCCATCAGTTCCGGGACAGAGACCTACGAGCAGTACTTC.

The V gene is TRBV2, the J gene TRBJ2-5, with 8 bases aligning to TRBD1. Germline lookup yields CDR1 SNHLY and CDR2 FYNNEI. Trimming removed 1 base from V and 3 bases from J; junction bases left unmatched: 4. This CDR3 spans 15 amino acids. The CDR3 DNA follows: TGTGCCAGCAGTGAAGTTTCAGGGGGCAAAGAGACCCAGTACTTC. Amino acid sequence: CASSEVSGGKETQYF.